Only a few counts were recorded for the clone carrying this TCR beta chain. No antigen is known for it. This sample is part of a study of T cell repertoires in cytomegalovirus infection. General study findings and limits: What dominated the ex vivo response were HLA-C-restricted CMV-specific TCR beta clonotypes.

CDR3 length: 13 amino acids. The trim removed 10 bases at V and 1 base at J, leaving 2 bases unmatched. TCRdb re-analysed the reads in MiXCR, keeping a single row per CDR3 protein. The table shows 150,000 to 200,000 distinct CDR3 sequences, with roughly 9% occurring only once. The chain recombines TRBV12-3 or TRBV12-4 with TRBJ2-7; the match to TRBD2 covers 12 bases. This clonotype was sampled from a human donor in good health (CMV status not recorded). Some clones in this sample may be carry-over from other donors' samples. The material sequenced was PBMCs. CDR3 residues: CATGLAGSYEQYF. The CDR3 region has the DNA TGTGCCACCGGACTAGCGGGGTCCTACGAGCAGTACTTC.